These 7 T cell receptor beta chains originate from one sample sequenced in a study of blood T cell dynamics during melanoma immunotherapy. Time point: week 3, after first cycle of checkpoint inhibitor. Data came from immunoSEQ multiplex PCR; TCRdb stores just in-frame clones and leaves some out. The sample carries tens of thousands of clones, over 70% recorded once. The specimen was blood, collected from a patient treated with checkpoint blockade. The origin of the receptors is a human donor with melanoma.

The chain recombines TRBV25-1 with TRBJ2-5; 8 bases match TRBD1. Near its end, the DNA agrees better with TRBJ2-7, so the J call may be wrong. The CDR3 totals 14 residues. CDR1 is MGHDK and CDR2 is SYGVNS in the germline V gene. The CDR3 sequence is CASSERQGKGEQYF. CDR3 nucleotide sequence: TGTGCCAGCAGTGAAAGACAGGGGAAAGGCGAGCAGTACTTC.

The genes are TRBV7-6 and TRBJ2-3; no definite D call. Germline CDR1 is SGHVS and CDR2 is FNYEAQ. V was pared by 2 bases and J by 0 bases, with 9 bases between. CDR3 length: 15 residues. CDR3 amino acids: CASSLFSPSTDTQYF. The CDR3 nucleotides read TGTGCCAGCAGCTTATTCAGTCCTAGCACAGATACGCAGTATTTT.

The V and J genes are TRBV10-3 and TRBJ2-7, with D tentatively TRBD1 or TRBD2 (5 bases each). V was shortened by 6 bases and J by 4 bases, with 25 bases between the two germline ends. Looked up from germline, CDR1 is ENHRY and CDR2 is SYGVKD. This CDR3 has 17 residues. CDR3 loop: CAISEPGPRTAKYEQYF. DNA for the CDR3: TGTGCCATCAGCGAACCGGGGCCCCGCACGGCTAAATACGAGCAGTACTTC.

The count of this clone is one. This rearrangement joins TRBV19 to TRBJ1-5; D gene ambiguous. This CDR3 has 16 residues. Germline-derived CDR1 and CDR2 are LNHDA and SQIVND (reference sequence). Between the trimmed V and J ends, which lost 5 bases and 6 bases, there was a span of 20 bases. CDR3 sequence reads: CASSFRSDAGGQPQHF. The CDR3 coding sequence is TGTGCCAGTAGTTTTCGTTCGGATGCGGGCGGTCAGCCCCAGCATTTT.

This rearrangement joins TRBV6-1 to TRBJ1-5; possible D gene TRBD1, 6 bases. CDR3 length: 15 amino acids. The germline V gene encodes CDR1 MNHNS and CDR2 SASEGT. V gave up 2 bases and J gave up 0 bases, with 8 bases separating them. The DNA for the CDR3 is TGTGCCAGCAGTGAACGGGGGCGTAGCAATCAGCCCCAGCATTTT. Protein product: CASSERGRSNQPQHF.

The chain has TRBV6-6 and TRBJ1-3; D uncertain. V was trimmed by 4 bases and J by 0 bases, leaving 10 bases between them. The CDR3 has 15 amino acids. The germline gives CDR1 MNHNY, CDR2 SVGAGI (reference sequence). Here the CDR3 reads CASSSPASSGNTIYF. The DNA for the CDR3 is TGTGCCAGCAGTTCCCCCGCCTCCTCTGGAAACACCATATATTTT.

The rearrangement uses TRBV10-3 and TRBJ2-7; D possibly corresponds to TRBD2 (7 bases). CDR1 is ENHRY and CDR2 is SYGVKD in the germline V gene. The CDR3 sequence is 15 residues long. Trimming shortened V by 5 bases and J by 1 base, and 15 bases separated the two germline ends. The CDR3, as DNA: TGTGCCATCAGTATACTAGGGGGGGCATCCTACGAGCAGTACTTC. It encodes CAISILGGASYEQYF.